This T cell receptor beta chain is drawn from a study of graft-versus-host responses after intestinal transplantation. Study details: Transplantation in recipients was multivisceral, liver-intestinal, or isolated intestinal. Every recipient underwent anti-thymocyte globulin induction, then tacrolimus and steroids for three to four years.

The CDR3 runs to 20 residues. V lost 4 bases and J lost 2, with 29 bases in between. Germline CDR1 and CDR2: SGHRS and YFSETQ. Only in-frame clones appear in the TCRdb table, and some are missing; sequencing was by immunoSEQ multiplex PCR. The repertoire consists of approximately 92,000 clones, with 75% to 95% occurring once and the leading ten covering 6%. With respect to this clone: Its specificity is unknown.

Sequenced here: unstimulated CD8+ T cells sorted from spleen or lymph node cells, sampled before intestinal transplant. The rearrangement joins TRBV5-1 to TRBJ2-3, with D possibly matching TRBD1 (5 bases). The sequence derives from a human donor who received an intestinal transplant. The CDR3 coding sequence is TGCGCCAGCAGCCCTCTGTATGAGGACGGAAGACAGAGCTTCACAGATACGCAGTATTTT. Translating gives CASSPLYEDGRQSFTDTQYF.